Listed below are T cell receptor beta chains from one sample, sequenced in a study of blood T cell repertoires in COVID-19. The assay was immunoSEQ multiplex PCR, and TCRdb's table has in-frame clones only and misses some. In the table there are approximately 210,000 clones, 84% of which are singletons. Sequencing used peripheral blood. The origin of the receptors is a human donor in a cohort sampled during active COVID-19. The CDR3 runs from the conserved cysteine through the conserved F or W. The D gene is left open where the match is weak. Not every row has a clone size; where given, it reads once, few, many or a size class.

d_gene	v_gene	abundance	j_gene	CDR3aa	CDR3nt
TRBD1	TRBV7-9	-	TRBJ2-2	CASSRSGQSNTGELFF	TGTGCCAGCAGCCGATCGGGACAGTCGAACACCGGGGAGCTGTTTTTT
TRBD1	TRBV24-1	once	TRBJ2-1	CATSDFGTDLNEQFF	TGTGCCACCAGTGATTTTGGGACAGACCTAAATGAGCAGTTCTTC
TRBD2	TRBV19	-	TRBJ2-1	CASIGRASGSREQFF	TGTGCCAGTATCGGTCGGGCTAGCGGGAGTCGGGAGCAGTTCTTC
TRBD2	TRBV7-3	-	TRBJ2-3	CASSYPGGSGETDTQYF	TGTGCCAGCAGCTACCCGGGGGGTAGCGGGGAAACAGATACGCAGTATTTT
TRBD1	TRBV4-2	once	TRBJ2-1	CASSQESDRAFSQFF	TGTGCCAGCAGCCAAGAATCGGACAGGGCTTTCTCGCAGTTCTTC
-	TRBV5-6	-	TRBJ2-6	CASSSSRVWGAGANVLTF	TGTGCCAGCAGCTCATCGCGCGTTTGGGGAGCGGGGGCCAACGTCCTGACTTTC
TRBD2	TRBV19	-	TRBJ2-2	CASSYAREIVSAGELFF	TGTGCCAGTAGTTATGCGCGGGAGATAGTTTCGGCCGGGGAGCTGTTTTTT
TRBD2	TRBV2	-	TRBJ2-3	CASSELGGDTDTQYF	TGTGCCAGCAGTGAATTGGGGGGGGACACAGATACGCAGTATTTT
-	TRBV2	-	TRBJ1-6	CASSGEGRRDSPLHF	TGTGCCAGCAGTGGGGAGGGCAGGAGGGATTCACCCCTCCACTTT
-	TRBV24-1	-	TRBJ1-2	CATSPAGVPYGYTF	TGTGCCACCAGCCCGGCAGGGGTCCCCTATGGCTACACCTTC
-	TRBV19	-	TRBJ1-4	CASSIGGGDEKLFF	TGTGCCAGTAGTATCGGAGGGGGGGATGAAAAACTGTTTTTT
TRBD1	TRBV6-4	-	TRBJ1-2	CASQKYGGTAYGYTF	TGTGCCAGCCAGAAATACGGAGGGACAGCTTATGGCTACACCTTC
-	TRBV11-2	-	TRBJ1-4	CASSLELATNEKLFF	TGTGCCAGCAGCTTGGAGTTAGCAACTAATGAAAAACTGTTTTTT
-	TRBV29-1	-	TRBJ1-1	CSVDLNLRSKAFF	TGCAGCGTTGACTTAAATTTGAGGAGCAAAGCTTTCTTT
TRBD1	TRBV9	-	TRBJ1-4	CASSVADRGGKLFF	TGTGCCAGCAGCGTAGCCGACAGGGGGGGAAAACTGTTTTTT
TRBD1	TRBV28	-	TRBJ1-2	CATTPITRGTYGYTF	TGTGCCACTACCCCCATCACCAGGGGGACCTATGGCTACACCTTC
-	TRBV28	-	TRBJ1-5	CASSAPAVSNQPQHF	TGTGCCAGCAGTGCCCCCGCAGTGAGCAATCAGCCCCAGCATTTT
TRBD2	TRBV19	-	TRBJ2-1	CASSIRGLAGNRVSYNEQFF	TGTGCCAGTAGTATCCGGGGACTAGCGGGAAATAGGGTCTCCTACAATGAGCAGTTCTTC
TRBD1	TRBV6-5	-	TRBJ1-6	CASRRQGLNSPLHF	TGTGCCAGCAGACGACAGGGTTTAAATTCACCCCTCCACTTT
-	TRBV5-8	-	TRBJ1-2	CASSIYRALYGYTF	TGTGCCAGCAGCATCTACAGGGCTCTCTATGGCTACACCTTC
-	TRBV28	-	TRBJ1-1	CASSFNGGTEAFF	TGTGCCAGCAGTTTCAACGGGGGCACTGAAGCTTTCTTT